This T cell receptor (beta chain) was observed in a study of cytomegalovirus exposure and HLA in healthy donors. Study-level findings and limits: When the data were analyzed later, several of the most significant clusters appeared to be linked to common viral pathogens.

PCR amplification relied on 60 Vbeta primers (plus 13 Jbeta primers). Clones were read by immunoSEQ multiplex PCR, and TCRdb kept only the in-frame ones, dropping some. The repertoire holds roughly 150,000 clones, with around four fifths as singletons. This CDR3 has 12 amino acids. In germline, CDR1 is KGHSH, CDR2 LQKENI. Trimming left V 5 bases short and J 1 base short, with 6 bases between. Remarks on this clone: No antigen is known for it.

This chain uses TRBV18 with TRBJ2-7; D gene uncertain. Sample: PBMCs. The clonotype originates from a boy aged 2 to 9 in good health and CMV-seronegative. The DNA of the CDR3 is TGTGCCAGCTCATCTTCGTCCTACGAGCAGTACTTC. It is translated as CASSSSSYEQYF.